A single sample is the source of the 13 T cell receptor beta chains below, sequenced in a study of glioma-infiltrating T cells. Amplification of TCR alpha and beta CDR3 regions from RNA used iRepertoire nested multiplex PCR. TCRdb called the multiplex PCR reads again in MiXCR, with one record for every CDR3 protein. The data contain over 130,000 distinct CDR3 sequences, about two fifths of them singletons. The source material was glioma tissue, nonneoplastic brain tissue, or PBMCs (not recorded which). The source is a human donor with low-grade glioma or glioblastoma, undergoing nonglioma brain surgery, or in good health (not recorded which).

The gene calls are TRBV20-1 and TRBJ2-1; D might be TRBD1 (6 bases). This CDR3 has 13 residues. Germline assignment: CDR1 DFQATT and CDR2 SNEGSKA (reference sequence). The CDR3 nucleotides read TGCAGCCGCTTGGCTAGCAGGGGAAATGAGCAGTTCTTC. Amino acids: CSRLASRGNEQFF.

This clonotype is a singleton in its sample. The rearrangement joins TRBV4-3 to TRBJ1-1; maybe TRBD1 (5 bases). The CDR3 spans 20 residues. The V end lost 0 bases, the J end lost 4 bases, and 27 bases lay between the germline ends. Germline CDR1 and CDR2: LGHNA and YSLEER. The chain's CDR3 is CASSQDWGTTIGRGGTEAFF. The DNA for the CDR3 is TGCGCCAGCAGCCAAGATTGGGGGACCACTATAGGACGGGGAGGCACTGAAGCTTTCTTT.

The chain carries TRBV25-1 and TRBJ1-4, with 8 bases aligning to TRBD1. The CDR3 runs 15 residues. J gave up 7 bases and V 3 bases, and 7 bases lay outside the gene matches. The germline V gene encodes CDR1 MGHDK and CDR2 SYGVNS. This CDR3 is CASSDWTGNSEKLFF. CDR3 DNA sequence: TGTGCCAGCAGTGATTGGACAGGGAACAGTGAAAAACTGTTTTTT.

V is TRBV6-2 or TRBV6-3 and J is TRBJ2-2; D remains unclear. The CDR3 covers 12 residues. V was clipped by 8 bases and J by 4 bases, with 8 bases between them. Germline V gene sequence: CDR1 MNHEY, CDR2 SVGEGT. The CDR3 DNA reads TGTGCCAGCTTGTCGGTCACCGGGGAGCTGTTTTTT. It is translated as CASLSVTGELFF.

The table lists this clonotype with a few counts. The rearrangement uses TRBV14 and TRBJ1-1; 7 bases are shared with TRBD1. The length of the CDR3 is 16 residues. The germline V gene encodes CDR1 SGHDN and CDR2 FVKESK. Trimming removed 4 bases from V and 1 base from J; junction bases left unmatched: 9. CDR3 DNA sequence: TGTGCCAGCAGCCCGTCTCAAGGGGGCCGGAACACTGAAGCTTTCTTT. Amino acids: CASSPSQGGRNTEAFF.

CDR3 in amino acids: CASRDRDNTEAFF. The DNA of the CDR3 is TGTGCCAGCAGGGACAGGGACAACACTGAAGCTTTCTTT. The chain has TRBV6-1 and TRBJ1-1, with 8 bases identical to TRBD1. The trim removed 6 bases at V and 2 bases at J, leaving 2 bases unmatched. The CDR3 spans 13 residues. CDR1 and CDR2 (germline): MNHNS, SASEGT.

This clonotype has just a few counts. The chain combines TRBV6-1 with TRBJ1-5; no firm D call. The germline gives CDR1 MNHNS, CDR2 SASEGT. This CDR3 has 13 amino acids. The V end lost 7 bases, the J end lost 3 bases, and 10 bases lay between the germline ends. CDR3 bases: TGTGCCAGCACCGACCCTCCCAATCAGCCCCAGCATTTT. Translating it yields CASTDPPNQPQHF.

This clonotype was counted once. The chain joins TRBV20-1 to TRBJ2-7; no reliable D call. CDR3 length: 12 amino acids. Germline CDR1 reads DFQATT; CDR2 reads SNEGSKA (reference sequence). The V end lost 3 bases, the J end lost 5 bases, and 11 bases lay between the germline ends. As DNA, the CDR3 is TGCAGTGCTAGCGGTCTTTGGGACGAGCAGTACTTC. This sequence encodes CSASGLWDEQYF.

The V and J genes are TRBV10-3 and TRBJ1-3; D is possibly TRBD1 (5 bases). The V gene lost 0 bases and the J gene lost 6 bases, with 18 bases spanning the gap. Germline values: CDR1 ENHRY, CDR2 SYGVKD. The CDR3 is made up of 17 amino acids. The CDR3 nucleotides are TGTGCCATCAGTGAGTCGGAGACCGCAGGGCAAGTAAACACCATATATTTT. Amino acids: CAISESETAGQVNTIYF.

This clonotype occurred a few times. The V and J genes are TRBV4-2 and TRBJ1-1; 7 nucleotides match TRBD1. This CDR3 is 15 amino acids long. CDR1 and CDR2 (germline): LGHNA, YNFKEQ. V was clipped by 4 bases and J by 1 base; unmatched bases: 6. The CDR3 DNA is TGTGCCAGCAGCCTGAGGGACAGTGGGAACACTGAAGCTTTCTTT. Protein: CASSLRDSGNTEAFF.

V is TRBV6-6 and J is TRBJ1-1; D is possibly TRBD1 (5 bases). This CDR3 comprises 16 residues. V gave up 6 bases and J gave up 1 base, with 18 bases separating them. CDR1 and CDR2 (germline): MNHNY, SVGAGI (reference sequence). The CDR3 loop is CASRRGIQRGNTEAFF. The CDR3 region has the DNA TGTGCCAGCAGACGCGGGATCCAGAGGGGGAACACTGAAGCTTTCTTT.

Notes on this clonotype: A much more abundant neighbour one base away suggests this may be a read error. The chain carries TRBV19 and TRBJ2-1, with TRBD1 matching over 7 bases. The CDR3 sequence is 15 residues long. CDR1 and CDR2 (germline): LNHDA, SQIVND (reference sequence). CDR3 in DNA: TGTGCCAGTAGTATGTCTAGGGGGCAATACAATGGGCAGTTCTTC. Translated, it gives CASSMSRGQYNGQFF.

The chain combines TRBV27 with TRBJ2-7; 7 bases align to TRBD2. The length of the CDR3 is 15 residues. The ends lost 5 bases at V and 10 bases at J; junction bases unmatched: 17. Germline lookup yields CDR1 MNHEY and CDR2 SMNVEV (reference sequence). The CDR3 protein is CASSRDYLLSGDQYF. CDR3 nucleotides: TGTGCCAGCAGTCGGGACTACCTCCTTTCGGGTGATCAGTACTTC.